Listed here is a single T cell receptor (beta chain). Antigen unknown. A much larger clone is a single base away; this may be a read error. The sample belongs to a study of glioma-infiltrating T cells. Notes on the study in general: Non-neoplastic patients had below-expected tissue-blood divergence, while all gliomas exceeded expectation. Tissue and blood shared very few CDR3 sequences.

The iRepertoire nested amplicon-rescue multiplex PCR amplified TCR alpha and beta CDR3s from RNA. For one-step reverse transcription and amplification, about 85-400 ng of tissue mRNA or PBMC total RNA was used. TCRdb re-called the multiplex PCR reads through MiXCR, storing one row per CDR3 protein. The table records around 100,000 distinct CDR3 sequences, less than 30% of them present only once. V trimming: 6 bases; J trimming: 0 bases; junction bases outside the gene matches: 8. The CDR3 is made up of 15 amino acids. In germline, CDR1 is MNHEY, CDR2 SVGEGT. The genes are TRBV6-2 or TRBV6-3 and TRBJ2-7; 7 bases line up with TRBD1. The TCR was taken from a human donor with low-grade glioma or glioblastoma, undergoing nonglioma brain surgery, or in good health (not recorded which). The sample taken for sequencing was glioma tissue, nonneoplastic brain tissue, or PBMCs (not recorded which). In nucleotides, the CDR3 is TGTGCCAGCAGATCCGGGGCAGGGGGCTCCTACGAGCAGTACTTC. Protein: CASRSGAGGSYEQYF.